The rows below give T cell receptor beta chains drawn from one sample of a study of T cell clones after liver transplantation. The table came from immunoSEQ multiplex PCR; TCRdb's copy has only in-frame clones and leaves some out. Of more than 7,500 clones detected, approximately 80% appear once; the ten largest clones hold around 60%. This sample comprised CD8+ T cells from blood, obtained at the 22-month timepoint. The receptors stem from a human patient who received a liver transplant. Some T cells could come from the graft donor. Each CDR3 is given with its conserved first and last residue. D genes are given only for firm matches. Clone size is not always given. Where it is, it says once, few, many or a class for expanded clones.

. | TRBJ2-2 | TRBV11-3 | TRBD1 | TGTGCCAGCAGCCCCCGCTCCGGGACAGGTTTCGGGGAGCTGTTTTTT | CASSPRSGTGFGELFF
. | TRBJ2-7 | TRBV7-8 | . | TGTGCCAGCAGCTTTCTGGGGGTCCACGAGCAGTACTTC | CASSFLGVHEQYF
once | TRBJ1-4 | TRBV11-2 | . | TGTGCCAGCAGCTCAAACAGAAAACTGTTTTTT | CASSSNRKLFF
once | TRBJ2-2 | TRBV15 | TRBD1 | TGTGCCACCACCTTATTTGGGACAGGGGAAACCGGGGAGCTGTTTTTT | CATTLFGTGETGELFF
. | TRBJ2-2 | TRBV7-8 | TRBD2 | TGTGCCAGCAGTCTAGCGGGGGGGCCATCCGGGGAGCTGTTTTTT | CASSLAGGPSGELFF
. | TRBJ1-6 | TRBV2 | TRBD1 | TGTGCCAGCAGTGAGGGACAGGGCTTAAATTCACCCCTCCACTTT | CASSEGQGLNSPLHF
. | TRBJ1-2 | TRBV2 | . | TGTGCCAGCACCGGGGCCCCGAACTATGGCTACACCTTC | CASTGAPNYGYTF
. | TRBJ2-7 | TRBV28 | . | TGTGCCAGCAGTCCTAACTCTAAAGCCTACGAGCAGTACTTC | CASSPNSKAYEQYF
once | TRBJ2-7 | TRBV28 | TRBD1 | TGTGCCAGCAGTTTCACGGGACAGGACTACGAGCAGTACTTC | CASSFTGQDYEQYF
. | TRBJ1-2 | TRBV4-2 | TRBD1 | TGTGCCAGCAGCCAAGTAGGGACAGGCTATGGCTACACCTTC | CASSQVGTGYGYTF
. | TRBJ1-2 | TRBV5-6 | TRBD1 | TGTGCCAGCAGCTCCCCCGGGACAGGGGACTATGGCTACACCTTC | CASSSPGTGDYGYTF
once | TRBJ2-6 | TRBV11-2 | . | TGTGCCAGCAGCGGGACAATAACAAAGCAACAAAGTCGGGCCAACGTCCTGACTTTC | CASSGTITKQQSRANVLTF
. | TRBJ2-5 | TRBV28 | TRBD2 | TGTGCCAGCAGTTACCTAGCGGGGGAAACCCAGTACTTC | CASSYLAGETQYF
. | TRBJ1-1 | TRBV27 | . | TGTGCCAGCAGTTTAACCGGGTTGTACACTGAAGCTTTCTTT | CASSLTGLYTEAFF
few | TRBJ1-3 | TRBV5-5 | . | TGTGCCAGCAGCGATCCCACGGAGGGGGGCCTTCGCTCTGGAAACACCATATATTTT | CASSDPTEGGLRSGNTIYF
. | TRBJ2-2 | TRBV18 | TRBD1 | TGTGCCAGCCCTCACCAGAGACAGGGGGCTTTAATTCCCGGGGAGCTGTTTTTT | CASPHQRQGALIPGELFF
. | TRBJ2-1 | TRBV7-6 | TRBD1 | TGTGCCAGCAGCTTACGGGACAGGGGATACAATGAGCAGTTCTTC | CASSLRDRGYNEQFF
medium-sized | TRBJ2-7 | TRBV11-2 | TRBD2 | TGTGCCAGCAGCTTTCTAGCGGGGGGCGAATACGAGCAGTACTTC | CASSFLAGGEYEQYF
. | TRBJ2-3 | TRBV29-1 | . | TGCAGCGTTGAGTCAGGACACAGGTACACAGATACGCAGTATTTT | CSVESGHRYTDTQYF
. | TRBJ2-1 | TRBV6-4 | . | TGTGCCAGCAGTGACGGTGCCTCCTACAATGAGCAGTTCTTC | CASSDGASYNEQFF
. | TRBJ2-7 | TRBV13 | . | TGTGCCAGCAGCTTAACCGGGGAAGCCTACGAGCAGTACTTC | CASSLTGEAYEQYF
. | TRBJ2-3 | TRBV30 | . | TGTGCCTGGAGGCCAAGTCTTGACACAGATACGCAGTATTTT | CAWRPSLDTDTQYF
. | TRBJ1-5 | TRBV30 | TRBD1 | TGTGCCTGGAGTGTACCGGCAGGGACAGAAACAGCCAATCAGCCCCAGCATTTT | CAWSVPAGTETANQPQHF
. | TRBJ2-7 | TRBV2 | TRBD1 | TGTGCCAGCAGTGAAAGGGCAGGGGGAGTATACGAGCAGTACTTC | CASSERAGGVYEQYF
. | TRBJ2-1 | TRBV30 | TRBD2 | TGTGCCTGGGGACTAGCGGGGGGGCGGCCCTACAATGAGCAGTTCTTC | CAWGLAGGRPYNEQFF
. | TRBJ1-1 | TRBV2 | . | TGTGCCAGCAACCCCAGCCCGTACAGGAACACTGAAGCTTTCTTT | CASNPSPYRNTEAFF
. | TRBJ1-3 | TRBV28 | . | TGTGCCAGCAGACCTCAAGGGGGATCCGGAAACACCATATATTTT | CASRPQGGSGNTIYF
. | TRBJ2-3 | TRBV19 | . | TGTGCCAGTAGTATCGGCAGCACAGATACGCAGTATTTT | CASSIGSTDTQYF
. | TRBJ1-1 | TRBV28 | . | TGTGCCAGCACCCCCGGTCGGATTTGGGGAGCTTTCTTT | CASTPGRIWGAFF
. | TRBJ2-3 | TRBV28 | . | TGTGCCAGCAGTTTTCTAAGCGGCACAGATACGCAGTATTTT | CASSFLSGTDTQYF
. | TRBJ2-7 | TRBV28 | . | TGTGCCAGCAGCTTAGCTAGGGGCTACGAGCAGTACTTC | CASSLARGYEQYF
. | TRBJ2-7 | TRBV7-9 | . | TGTGCCAGCAGCTCGGCGGGCTTAGGCCACGAGCAGTACTTC | CASSSAGLGHEQYF
once | TRBJ2-7 | TRBV2 | TRBD1 | TGTGCCAGCAGAGAACAGGGGACGAGCTCCTACGAGCAGTACTTC | CASREQGTSSYEQYF
once | TRBJ2-7 | TRBV6-5 | . | TGTGCCAGCAGAACCGATGGGGCTAACTACGAGCAGTACTTC | CASRTDGANYEQYF
medium-sized | TRBJ1-1 | TRBV19 | . | TGTGCCAGTAGATGGGGCAGTATGAACACTGAAGCTTTCTTT | CASRWGSMNTEAFF
. | TRBJ1-5 | TRBV27 | . | TGTGCCAGCAGTAATCGACAGGTAAATCAGCCCCAGCATTTT | CASSNRQVNQPQHF
medium-sized | TRBJ2-7 | TRBV19 | . | TGTGCCAGTAGTGCGGGCCTGGGCAGCCACGAGCAGTACTTC | CASSAGLGSHEQYF
. | TRBJ1-1 | TRBV30 | . | TGTGCCTGGAGATCTGGGACACCTGAAGCTTTCTTT | CAWRSGTPEAFF